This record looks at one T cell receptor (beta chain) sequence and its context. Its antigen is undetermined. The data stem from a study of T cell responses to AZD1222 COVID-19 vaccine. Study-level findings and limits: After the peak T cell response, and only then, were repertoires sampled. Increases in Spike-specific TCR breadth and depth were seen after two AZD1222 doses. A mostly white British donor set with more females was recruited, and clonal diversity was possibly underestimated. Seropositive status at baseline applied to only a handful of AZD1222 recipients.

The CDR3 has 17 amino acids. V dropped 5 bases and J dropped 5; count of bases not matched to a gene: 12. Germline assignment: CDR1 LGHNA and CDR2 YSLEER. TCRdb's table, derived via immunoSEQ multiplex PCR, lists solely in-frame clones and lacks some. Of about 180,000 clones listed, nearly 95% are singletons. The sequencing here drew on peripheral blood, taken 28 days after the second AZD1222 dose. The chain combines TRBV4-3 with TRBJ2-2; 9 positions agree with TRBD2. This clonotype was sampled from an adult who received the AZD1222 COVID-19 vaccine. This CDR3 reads CASSRTPGLALTGELFF. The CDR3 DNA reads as TGCGCCAGCAGCAGAACCCCGGGACTAGCTCTGACCGGGGAGCTGTTTTTT.